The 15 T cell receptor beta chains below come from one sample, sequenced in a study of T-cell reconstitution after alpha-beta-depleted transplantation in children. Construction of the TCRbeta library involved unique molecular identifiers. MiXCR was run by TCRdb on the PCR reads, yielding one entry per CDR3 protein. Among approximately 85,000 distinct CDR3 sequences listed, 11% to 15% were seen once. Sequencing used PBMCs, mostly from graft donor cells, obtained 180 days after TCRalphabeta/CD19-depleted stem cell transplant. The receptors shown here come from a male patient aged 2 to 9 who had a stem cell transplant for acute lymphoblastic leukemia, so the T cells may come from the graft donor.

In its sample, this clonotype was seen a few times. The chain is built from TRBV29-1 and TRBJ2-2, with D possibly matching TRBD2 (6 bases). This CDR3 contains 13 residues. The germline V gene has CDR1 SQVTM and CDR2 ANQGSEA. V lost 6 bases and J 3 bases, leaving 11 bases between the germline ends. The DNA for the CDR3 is TGCAGCGTCACGGGACTTGACACCGGGGAGCTGTTTTTT. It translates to CSVTGLDTGELFF.

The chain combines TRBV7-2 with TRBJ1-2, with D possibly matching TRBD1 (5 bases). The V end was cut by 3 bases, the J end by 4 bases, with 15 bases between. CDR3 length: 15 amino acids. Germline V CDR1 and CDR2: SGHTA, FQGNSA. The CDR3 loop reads CASSLTAMSGYGYTF. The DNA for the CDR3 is TGTGCCAGCAGCTTGACAGCGATGAGCGGCTATGGCTACACCTTC. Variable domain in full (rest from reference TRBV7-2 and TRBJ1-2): GAGVSQSPSNKVTEKGKDVELRCDPISGHTALYWYRQSLGQGLEFLIYFQGNSAPDKSGLPSDRFSAERTGGSVSTLTIQRTQQEDSAVYLCASSLTAMSGYGYTFGSGTRLTVV.

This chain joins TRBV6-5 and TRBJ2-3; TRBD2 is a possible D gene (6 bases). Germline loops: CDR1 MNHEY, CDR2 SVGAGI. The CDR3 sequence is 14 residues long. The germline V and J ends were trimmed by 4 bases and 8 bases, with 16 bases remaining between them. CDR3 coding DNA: TGTGCCAGCAGTTTCGGGACTCCTGTGAGTACGCAGTATTTT. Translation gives CASSFGTPVSTQYF.

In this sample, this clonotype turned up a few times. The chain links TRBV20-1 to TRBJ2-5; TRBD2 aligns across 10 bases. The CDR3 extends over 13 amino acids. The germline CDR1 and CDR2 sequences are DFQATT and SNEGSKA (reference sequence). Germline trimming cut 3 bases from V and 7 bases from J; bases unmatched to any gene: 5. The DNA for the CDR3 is TGCAGTGCTAGTACTAGCGGGGCAGGGACCCAGTACTTC. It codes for CSASTSGAGTQYF.

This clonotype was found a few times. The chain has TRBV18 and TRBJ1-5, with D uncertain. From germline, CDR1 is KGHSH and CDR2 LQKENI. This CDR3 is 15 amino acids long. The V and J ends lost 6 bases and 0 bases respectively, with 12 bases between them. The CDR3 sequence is CASSSSPVSNQPQHF. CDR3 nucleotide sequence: TGTGCCAGCTCGTCATCTCCGGTTAGCAATCAGCCCCAGCATTTT.

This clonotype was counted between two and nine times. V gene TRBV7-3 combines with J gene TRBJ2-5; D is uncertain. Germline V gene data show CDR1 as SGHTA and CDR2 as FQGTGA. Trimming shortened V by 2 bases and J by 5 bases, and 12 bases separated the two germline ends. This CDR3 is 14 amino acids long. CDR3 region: CASSLYPGLETQYF. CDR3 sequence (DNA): TGTGCCAGCAGCTTATATCCAGGTTTGGAGACCCAGTACTTC.

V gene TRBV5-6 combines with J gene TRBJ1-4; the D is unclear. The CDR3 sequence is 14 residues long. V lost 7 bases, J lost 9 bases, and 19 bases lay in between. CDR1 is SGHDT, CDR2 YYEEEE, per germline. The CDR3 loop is CASRDGKRMKKLFF. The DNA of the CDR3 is TGTGCCAGCCGAGATGGGAAGAGGATGAAAAAACTGTTTTTT.

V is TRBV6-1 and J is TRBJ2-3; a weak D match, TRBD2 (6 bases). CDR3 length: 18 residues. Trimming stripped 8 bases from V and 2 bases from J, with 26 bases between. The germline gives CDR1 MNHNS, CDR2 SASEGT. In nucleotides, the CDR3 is TGTGCCAGCCAGGCCTGGTGGGGGTACCAGCGGGTCACAGATACGCAGTATTTT. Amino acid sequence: CASQAWWGYQRVTDTQYF.

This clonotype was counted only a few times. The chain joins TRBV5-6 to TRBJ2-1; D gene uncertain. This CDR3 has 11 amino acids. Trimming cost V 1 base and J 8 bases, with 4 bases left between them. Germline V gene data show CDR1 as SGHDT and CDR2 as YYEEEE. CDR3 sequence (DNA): TGTGCCAGCAGCTTGAGGTATGAGCAGTTCTTC. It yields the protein CASSLRYEQFF.

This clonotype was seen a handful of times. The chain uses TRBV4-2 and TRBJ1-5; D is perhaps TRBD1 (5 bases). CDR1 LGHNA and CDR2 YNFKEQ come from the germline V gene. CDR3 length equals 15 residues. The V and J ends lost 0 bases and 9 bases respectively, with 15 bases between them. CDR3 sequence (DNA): TGTGCCAGCAGCCAAGATACCCAGGGAGATTGGCCCCAGCATTTT. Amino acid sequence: CASSQDTQGDWPQHF.

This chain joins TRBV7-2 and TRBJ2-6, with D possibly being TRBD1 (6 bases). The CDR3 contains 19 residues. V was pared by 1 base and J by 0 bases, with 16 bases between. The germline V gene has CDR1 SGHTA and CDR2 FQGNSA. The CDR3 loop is CASSLGPGHPFSGANVLTF. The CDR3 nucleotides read TGTGCCAGCAGCTTAGGGCCGGGACACCCGTTCTCTGGGGCCAACGTCCTGACTTTC. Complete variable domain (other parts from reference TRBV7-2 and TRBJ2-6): GAGVSQSPSNKVTEKGKDVELRCDPISGHTALYWYRQSLGQGLEFLIYFQGNSAPDKSGLPSDRFSAERTGGSVSTLTIQRTQQEDSAVYLCASSLGPGHPFSGANVLTFGAGSRLTVL.

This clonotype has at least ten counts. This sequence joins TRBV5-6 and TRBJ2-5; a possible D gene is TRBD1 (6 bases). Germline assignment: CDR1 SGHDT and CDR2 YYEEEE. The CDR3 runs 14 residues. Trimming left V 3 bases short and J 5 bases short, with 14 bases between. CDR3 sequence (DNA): TGTGCCAGCAGCTACAGGCAGGGGCTGGAGACCCAGTACTTC. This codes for CASSYRQGLETQYF.

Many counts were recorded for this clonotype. The CDR3 DNA sequence: TGCGCCAGCAGCCAAGATCCCGACAGGGTCTGGGAGCAGTACTTC. This encodes CASSQDPDRVWEQYF. The rearrangement uses TRBV4-3 and TRBJ2-7; 7 nucleotides agree with TRBD1. After removal of 0 bases from V and 7 bases from J, the junction contained 9 bases not matched to a gene. Germline V lookup: CDR1 LGHNA, CDR2 YSLEER. The CDR3 has 15 amino acids.

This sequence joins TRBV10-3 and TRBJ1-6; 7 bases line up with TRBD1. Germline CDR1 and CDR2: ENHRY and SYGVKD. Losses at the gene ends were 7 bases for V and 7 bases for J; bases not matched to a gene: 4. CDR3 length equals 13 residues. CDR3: CAIKATGNSPLHF. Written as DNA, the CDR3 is TGTGCCATCAAGGCGACAGGGAATTCACCCCTCCACTTT.

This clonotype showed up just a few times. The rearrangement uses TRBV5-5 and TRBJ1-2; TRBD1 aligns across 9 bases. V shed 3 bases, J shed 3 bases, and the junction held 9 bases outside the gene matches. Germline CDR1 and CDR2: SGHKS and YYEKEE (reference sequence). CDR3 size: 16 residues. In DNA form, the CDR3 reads TGTGCCAGCAGCTGGCTCCCGGGACAGGGTGACTATGGCTACACCTTC. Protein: CASSWLPGQGDYGYTF. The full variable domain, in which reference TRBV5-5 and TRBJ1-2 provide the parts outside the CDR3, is DAGVTQSPTHLIKTRGQQVTLRCSPISGHKSVSWYQQVLGQGPQFIFQYYEKEERGRGNFPDRFSARQFPNYSSELNVNALLLGDSALYLCASSWLPGQGDYGYTFGSGTRLTVV.